The TCR beta chain under discussion was sequenced for a study of T cell changes during pregnancy in multiple sclerosis. This CDR3 spans 15 amino acids. Germline V CDR1 and CDR2: SNHLY, FYNNEI. V dropped 3 bases and J dropped 5 bases, with 16 bases sitting between them. Using immunoSEQ multiplex PCR, the repertoire was profiled, and TCRdb retains in-frame clones only, with some absent. This sample has roughly 30,000 clones, with about 89% found just once. The sequences come from CD8+ T cells from peripheral blood mononuclear cells, collected after pregnancy. The sequence was obtained from a female donor with multiple sclerosis, enrolled in a pregnancy study. This rearrangement joins TRBV2 to TRBJ2-5; D is perhaps TRBD1 (5 bases). The CDR3 coding sequence is TGTGCCAGCAGTGAGGTAGGGGTAACGCTGGAGACCCAGTACTTC. Its protein product is CASSEVGVTLETQYF.